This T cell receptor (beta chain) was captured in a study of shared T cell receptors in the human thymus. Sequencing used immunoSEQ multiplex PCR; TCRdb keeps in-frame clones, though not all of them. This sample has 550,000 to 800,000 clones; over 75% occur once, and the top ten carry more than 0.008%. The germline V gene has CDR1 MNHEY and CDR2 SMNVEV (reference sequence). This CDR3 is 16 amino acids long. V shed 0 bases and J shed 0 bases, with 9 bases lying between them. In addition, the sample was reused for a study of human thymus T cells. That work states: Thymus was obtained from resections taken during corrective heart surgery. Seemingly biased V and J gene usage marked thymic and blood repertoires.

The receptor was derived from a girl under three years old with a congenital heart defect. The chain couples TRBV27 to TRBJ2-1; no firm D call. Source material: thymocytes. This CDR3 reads CASSLSHTNSYNEQFF. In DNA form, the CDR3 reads TGTGCCAGCAGTTTATCCCACACCAACTCCTACAATGAGCAGTTCTTC.